This is a list of T cell receptor beta chains from one sample in a study of T cell changes during pregnancy in multiple sclerosis. The data were produced by immunoSEQ multiplex PCR, yet TCRdb's version contains in-frame clones alone and is incomplete. Among tens of thousands of clones, 85% to 95% were seen once, and the ten largest hold 0.43%. The sequences come from CD4+ T cells from peripheral blood mononuclear cells, collected in the third trimester of pregnancy. The origin of the receptors is a female donor in good health, enrolled as a control in a pregnancy study. The CDR3 runs from the conserved cysteine through the conserved F or W.

V	J	CDR3
TRBV7-2	TRBJ1-1	CASSSYGRNTEAFF
TRBV4-1	TRBJ1-1	CASSRGTGENTEAFF
TRBV6-1	TRBJ2-1	CASSPAGLANEQFF
TRBV29-1	TRBJ1-2	CSVTWQGNGYTF
TRBV7-9	TRBJ1-3	CASSLTQGNTIYF
TRBV6-5	TRBJ2-3	CASSMGVGGTQYF
TRBV4-1	TRBJ1-2	CASSQQGQPHGYTF
TRBV11-2	TRBJ1-3	CASTQPGGDPGNTIYF
TRBV2	TRBJ1-6	CASSGSGNWRSPLHF
TRBV4-3	TRBJ1-4	CASSGGGETNEKLFF
TRBV19	TRBJ1-3	CASSTGQVTGNTIYF
TRBV7-2	TRBJ1-5	CASSLASDQPQHF
TRBV30	TRBJ1-2	CAWGGNYGYTF
TRBV30	TRBJ2-5	CAWGRASGGQTQYF
TRBV7-3	TRBJ1-1	CASSPSGVRGTEAFF
TRBV14	TRBJ2-2	CASSPRVRGELFF
TRBV5-6	TRBJ1-1	CASSSRTVRRPEAFF
TRBV2	TRBJ1-4	CASSVRGGEKLFF
TRBV5-1	TRBJ1-4	CASSLPSGATNEKLFF
TRBV7-9	TRBJ1-1	CASSPRATVNTEAFF
TRBV14	TRBJ1-5	CASSSVLSNQPQHF
TRBV18	TRBJ1-2	CASSPVRGRNYGYTF
TRBV19	TRBJ1-5	CASSIDATRGPQHF
TRBV4-3	TRBJ2-3	CASSQDIRGLGTQYF
TRBV5-1	TRBJ1-1	CASSFGSSANTEAFF
TRBV28	TRBJ2-2	CASTSHAPGQGYTGELFF
TRBV2	TRBJ2-3	CASSEGRLAGGPDTQYF